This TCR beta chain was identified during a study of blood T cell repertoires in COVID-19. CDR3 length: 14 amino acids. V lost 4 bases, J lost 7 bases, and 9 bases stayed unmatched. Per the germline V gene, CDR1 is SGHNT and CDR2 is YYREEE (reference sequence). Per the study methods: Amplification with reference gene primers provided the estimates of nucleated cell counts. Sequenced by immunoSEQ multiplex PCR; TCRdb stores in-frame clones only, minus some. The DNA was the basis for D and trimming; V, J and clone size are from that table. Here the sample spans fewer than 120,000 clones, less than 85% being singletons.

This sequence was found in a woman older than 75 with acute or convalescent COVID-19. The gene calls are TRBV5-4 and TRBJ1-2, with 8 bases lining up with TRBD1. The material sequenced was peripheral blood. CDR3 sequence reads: CASSRSGQGPGYTF. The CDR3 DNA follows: TGTGCCAGCAGCCGATCCGGACAGGGCCCTGGCTACACCTTC.